This T cell receptor beta chain was recovered during a study of PD-L1 blockade in urothelial cancer. About this clone itself: No antigen is known for it.

The method was immunoSEQ multiplex PCR; TCRdb's version includes in-frame clones alone and lacks a portion of them. The sample lists 50,000 or so clones, 84% occurring once. The ends were cut back, 2 bases at V and 3 bases at J, with 16 bases in the middle. Germline V lookup: CDR1 MNHEY, CDR2 SVGAGI. There are 16 residues in the CDR3. Study-level points and caveats: More expansion of tumor-associated blood clones, seen at 3 weeks, marked durable-benefit patients.

Time point in this sample: pretreatment peripheral blood. The chain is built from TRBV6-5 and TRBJ1-1; D gene ambiguous. The clonotype originates from a man between 50 and 59 years old with urothelial cancer. The sample consisted of PBMCs, taken around atezolizumab (anti-PD-L1) treatment. For the CDR3, the DNA is TGTGCCAGCAGTTACACCTCGACAATTTCGGACACTGAAGCTTTCTTT. This gives the protein CASSYTSTISDTEAFF.